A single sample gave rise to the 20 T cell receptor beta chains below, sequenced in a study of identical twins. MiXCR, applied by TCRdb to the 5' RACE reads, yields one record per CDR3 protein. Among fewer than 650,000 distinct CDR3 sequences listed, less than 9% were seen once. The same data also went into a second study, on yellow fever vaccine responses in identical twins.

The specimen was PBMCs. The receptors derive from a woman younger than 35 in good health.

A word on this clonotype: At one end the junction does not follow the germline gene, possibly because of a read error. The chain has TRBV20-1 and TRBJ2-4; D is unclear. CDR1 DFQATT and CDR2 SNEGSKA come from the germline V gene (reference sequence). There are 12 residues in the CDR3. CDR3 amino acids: CSARNAIGHSFF. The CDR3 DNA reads TGCAGTGCTAGAAACGCCATCGGGCACTCATTCTTC.

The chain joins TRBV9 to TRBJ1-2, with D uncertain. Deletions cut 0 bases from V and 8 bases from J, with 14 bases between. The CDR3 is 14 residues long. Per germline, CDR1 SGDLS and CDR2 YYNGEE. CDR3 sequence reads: CASSVAMEAWGYTF. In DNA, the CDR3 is TGTGCCAGCAGCGTAGCTATGGAAGCATGGGGCTACACCTTC.

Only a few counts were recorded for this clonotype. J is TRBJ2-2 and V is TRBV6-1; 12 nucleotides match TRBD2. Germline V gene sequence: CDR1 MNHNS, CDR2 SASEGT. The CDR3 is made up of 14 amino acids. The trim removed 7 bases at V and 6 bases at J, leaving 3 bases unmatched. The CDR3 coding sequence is TGTGCCAGCACCGGACTAGCGGGGTCCGGGGAGCTGTTTTTT. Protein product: CASTGLAGSGELFF.

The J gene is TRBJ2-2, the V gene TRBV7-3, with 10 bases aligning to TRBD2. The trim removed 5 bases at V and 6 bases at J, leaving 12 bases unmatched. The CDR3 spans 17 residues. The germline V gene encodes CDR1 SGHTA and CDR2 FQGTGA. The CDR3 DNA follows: TGTGCCAGCAGCCGTCAGGTTGGAGCGGGAGGGTCCGGGGAGCTGTTTTTT. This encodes CASSRQVGAGGSGELFF.

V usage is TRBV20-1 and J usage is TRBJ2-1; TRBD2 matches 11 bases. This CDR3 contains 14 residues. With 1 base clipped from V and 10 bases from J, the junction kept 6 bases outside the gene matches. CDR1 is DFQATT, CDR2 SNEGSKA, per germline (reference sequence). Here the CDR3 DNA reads TGCAGTGCTAGAGTTAGCGGGAGGGCCAACGAGCAGTTCTTC. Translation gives CSARVSGRANEQFF.

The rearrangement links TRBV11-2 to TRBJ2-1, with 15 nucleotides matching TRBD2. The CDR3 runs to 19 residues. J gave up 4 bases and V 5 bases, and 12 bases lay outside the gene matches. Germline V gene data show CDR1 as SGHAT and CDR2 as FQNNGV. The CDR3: CASSEISRTSGRVYNEQFF. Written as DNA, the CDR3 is TGTGCCAGCAGCGAGATATCCAGGACTAGCGGGAGGGTTTACAATGAGCAGTTCTTC.

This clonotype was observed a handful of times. CDR3 DNA sequence: TGTGCCAGCAGCCCCCACGATGGGTTTAATCAGCCCCAGCATTTT. Its translation: CASSPHDGFNQPQHF. The rearrangement uses TRBV12-3 or TRBV12-4 and TRBJ1-5; no reliable D call. The CDR3 consists of 15 residues. The germline V and J ends were trimmed by 6 bases and 4 bases, with 16 bases remaining between them.

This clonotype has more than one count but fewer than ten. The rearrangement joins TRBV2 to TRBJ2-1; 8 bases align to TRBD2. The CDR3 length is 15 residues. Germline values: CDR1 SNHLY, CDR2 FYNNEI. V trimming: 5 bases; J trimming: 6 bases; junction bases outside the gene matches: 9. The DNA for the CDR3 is TGTGCCAGCAGTCTAACAGCGGGAGCAGGCAATGAGCAGTTCTTC. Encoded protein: CASSLTAGAGNEQFF.

CDR3 amino acids: CASSYLHGGPYNEQFF. CDR3 nucleotide sequence: TGTGCCAGCAGTTACCTCCACGGCGGCCCCTACAATGAGCAGTTCTTC. The chain carries TRBV6-5 and TRBJ2-1; D ambiguous. Trimming removed 2 bases from V and 2 bases from J, with 13 bases in between. Germline V gene lookup returns CDR1 MNHEY and CDR2 SVGAGI. This CDR3 contains 16 residues.

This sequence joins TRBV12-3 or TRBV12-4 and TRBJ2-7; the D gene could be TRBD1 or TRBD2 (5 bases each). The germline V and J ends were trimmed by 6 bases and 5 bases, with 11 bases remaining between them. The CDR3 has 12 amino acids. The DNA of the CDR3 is TGTGCCAGCAGAGAGGGGACGAACGAGCAGTACTTC. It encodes CASREGTNEQYF.

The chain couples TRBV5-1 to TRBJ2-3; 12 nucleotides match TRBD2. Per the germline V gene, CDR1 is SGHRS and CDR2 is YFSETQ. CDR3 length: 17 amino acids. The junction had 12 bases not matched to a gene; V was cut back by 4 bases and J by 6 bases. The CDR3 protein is CASSGSLAGGTPDTQYF. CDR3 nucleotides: TGCGCCAGCAGCGGCTCACTAGCGGGGGGAACTCCGGATACGCAGTATTTT.

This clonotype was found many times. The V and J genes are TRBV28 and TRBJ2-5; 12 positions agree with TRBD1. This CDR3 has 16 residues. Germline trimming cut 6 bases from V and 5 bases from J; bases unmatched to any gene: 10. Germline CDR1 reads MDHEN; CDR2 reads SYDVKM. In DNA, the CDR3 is TGTGCCAGCAGCAATCCCCGGGACAGGGGGCTTGAGACCCAGTACTTC. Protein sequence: CASSNPRDRGLETQYF.

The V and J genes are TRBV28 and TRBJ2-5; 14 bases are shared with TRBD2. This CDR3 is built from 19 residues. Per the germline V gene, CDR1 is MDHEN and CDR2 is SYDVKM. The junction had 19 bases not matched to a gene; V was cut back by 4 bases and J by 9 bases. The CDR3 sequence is CASSSGTSGSARGARAQYF. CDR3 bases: TGTGCCAGCAGTTCCGGGACTAGCGGGAGCGCCAGGGGGGCGAGGGCCCAGTACTTC.

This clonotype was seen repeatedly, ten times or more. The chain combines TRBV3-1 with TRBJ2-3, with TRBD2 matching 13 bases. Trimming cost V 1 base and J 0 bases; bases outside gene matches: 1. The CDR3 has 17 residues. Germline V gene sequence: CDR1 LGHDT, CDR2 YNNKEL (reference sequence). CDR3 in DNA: TGTGCCAGCAGCCAAGGGGGACTAGCGGGGAGCACAGATACGCAGTATTTT. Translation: CASSQGGLAGSTDTQYF.

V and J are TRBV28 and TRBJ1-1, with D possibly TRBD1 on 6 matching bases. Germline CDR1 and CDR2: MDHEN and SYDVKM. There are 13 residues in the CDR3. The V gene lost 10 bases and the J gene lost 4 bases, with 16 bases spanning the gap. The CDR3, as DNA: TGTGCCACCCACCTCAGGGGCCCCACTGAAGCTTTCTTT. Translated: CATHLRGPTEAFF.

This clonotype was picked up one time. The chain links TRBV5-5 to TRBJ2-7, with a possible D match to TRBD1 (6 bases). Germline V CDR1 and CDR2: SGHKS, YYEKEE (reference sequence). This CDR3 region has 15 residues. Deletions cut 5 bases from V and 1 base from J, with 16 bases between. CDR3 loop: CASSSGVTPSYEQYF. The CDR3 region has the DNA TGTGCCAGCAGTTCAGGGGTAACCCCATCCTACGAGCAGTACTTC.

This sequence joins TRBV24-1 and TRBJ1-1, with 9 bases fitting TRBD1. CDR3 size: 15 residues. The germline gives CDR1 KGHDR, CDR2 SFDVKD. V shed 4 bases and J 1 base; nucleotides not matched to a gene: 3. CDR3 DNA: TGTGCCACCAGTGAATCGGGACAGGGGAACACTGAAGCTTTCTTT. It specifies CATSESGQGNTEAFF.

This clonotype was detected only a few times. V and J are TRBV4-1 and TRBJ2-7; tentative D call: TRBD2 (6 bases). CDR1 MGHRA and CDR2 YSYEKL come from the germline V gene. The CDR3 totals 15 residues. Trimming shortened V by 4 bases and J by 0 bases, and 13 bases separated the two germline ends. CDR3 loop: CASSPAGGVSYEQYF. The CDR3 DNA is TGCGCCAGCAGCCCAGCAGGCGGGGTCTCCTACGAGCAGTACTTC.

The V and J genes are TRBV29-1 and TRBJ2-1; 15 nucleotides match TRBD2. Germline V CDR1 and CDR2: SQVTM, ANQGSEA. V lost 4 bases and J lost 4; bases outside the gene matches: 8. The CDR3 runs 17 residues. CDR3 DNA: TGCAGCGTTGCTATCGGGACTAGCGGGAGGAGGTACAATGAGCAGTTCTTC. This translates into CSVAIGTSGRRYNEQFF.

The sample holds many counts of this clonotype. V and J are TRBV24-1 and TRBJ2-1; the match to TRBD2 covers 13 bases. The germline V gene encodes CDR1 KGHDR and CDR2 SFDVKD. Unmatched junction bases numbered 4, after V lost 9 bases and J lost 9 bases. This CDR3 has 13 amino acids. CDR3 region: CATGTSGVGEQFF. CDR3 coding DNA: TGTGCCACCGGGACTAGCGGGGTCGGTGAGCAGTTCTTC.